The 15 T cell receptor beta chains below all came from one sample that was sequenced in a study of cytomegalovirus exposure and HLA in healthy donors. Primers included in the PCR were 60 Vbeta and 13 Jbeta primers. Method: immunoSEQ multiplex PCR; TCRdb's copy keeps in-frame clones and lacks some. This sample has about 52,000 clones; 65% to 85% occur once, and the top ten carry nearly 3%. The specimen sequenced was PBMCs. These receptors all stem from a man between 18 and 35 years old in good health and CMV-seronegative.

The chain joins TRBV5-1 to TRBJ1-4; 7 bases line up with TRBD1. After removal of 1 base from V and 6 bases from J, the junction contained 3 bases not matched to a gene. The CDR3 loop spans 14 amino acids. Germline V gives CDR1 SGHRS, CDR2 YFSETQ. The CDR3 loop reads CASSLSRGDEKLFF. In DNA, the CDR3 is TGCGCCAGCAGCTTGTCCAGGGGGGATGAAAAACTGTTTTTT.

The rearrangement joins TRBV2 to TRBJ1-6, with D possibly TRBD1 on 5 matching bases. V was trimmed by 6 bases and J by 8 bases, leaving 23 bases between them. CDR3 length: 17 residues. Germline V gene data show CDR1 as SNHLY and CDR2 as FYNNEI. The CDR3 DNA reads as TGTGCCAGCAGCGACCTTGGGGGGTTTACTTCTGATTCACCCCTCCACTTT. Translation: CASSDLGGFTSDSPLHF.

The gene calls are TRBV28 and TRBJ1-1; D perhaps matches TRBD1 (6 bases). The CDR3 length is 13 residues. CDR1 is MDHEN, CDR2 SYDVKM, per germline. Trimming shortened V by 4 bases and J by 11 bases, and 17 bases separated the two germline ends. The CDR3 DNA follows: TGTGCCAGCAGTTCCCGGGACATCACTACGGCTTTCTTT. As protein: CASSSRDITTAFF.

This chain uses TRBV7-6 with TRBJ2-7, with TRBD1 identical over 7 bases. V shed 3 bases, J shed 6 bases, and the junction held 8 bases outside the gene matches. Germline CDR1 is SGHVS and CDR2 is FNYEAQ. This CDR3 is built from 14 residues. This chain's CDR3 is CASSLIGDSSEQYF. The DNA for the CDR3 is TGTGCCAGCAGCTTGATTGGGGACAGCAGCGAGCAGTACTTC.

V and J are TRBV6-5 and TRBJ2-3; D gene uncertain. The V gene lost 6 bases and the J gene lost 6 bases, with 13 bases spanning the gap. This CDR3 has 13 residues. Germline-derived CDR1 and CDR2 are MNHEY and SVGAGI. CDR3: CASRPKKQDTQYF. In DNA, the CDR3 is TGTGCCAGCAGGCCGAAAAAACAGGATACGCAGTATTTT.

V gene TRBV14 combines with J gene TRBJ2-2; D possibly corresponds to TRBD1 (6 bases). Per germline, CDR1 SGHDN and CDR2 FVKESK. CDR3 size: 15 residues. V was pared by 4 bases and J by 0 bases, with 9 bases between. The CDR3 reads CASSRGPANTGELFF. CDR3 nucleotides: TGTGCCAGCAGCCGGGGGCCGGCGAACACCGGGGAGCTGTTTTTT.

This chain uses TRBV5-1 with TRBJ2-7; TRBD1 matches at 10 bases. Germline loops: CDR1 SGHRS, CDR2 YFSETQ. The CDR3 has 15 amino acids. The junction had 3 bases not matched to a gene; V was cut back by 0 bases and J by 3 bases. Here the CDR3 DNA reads TGCGCCAGCAGCTTGGGACAGGGGGCTCGCTACGAGCAGTACTTC. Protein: CASSLGQGARYEQYF.

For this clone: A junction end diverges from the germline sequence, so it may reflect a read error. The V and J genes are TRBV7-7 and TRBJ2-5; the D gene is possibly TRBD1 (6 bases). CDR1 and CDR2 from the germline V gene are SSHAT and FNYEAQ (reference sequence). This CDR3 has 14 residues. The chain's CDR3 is CASSPIGQSQTQYF. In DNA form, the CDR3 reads TGTGCTAGCAGCCCCATAGGACAGTCCCAGACCCAGTACTTC.

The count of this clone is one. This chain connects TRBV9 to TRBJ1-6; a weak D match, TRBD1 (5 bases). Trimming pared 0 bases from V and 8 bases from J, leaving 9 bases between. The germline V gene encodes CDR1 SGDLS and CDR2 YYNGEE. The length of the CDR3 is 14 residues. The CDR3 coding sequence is TGTGCCAGCAGCGTAGCAGGGATGGATTCACCCCTCCACTTT. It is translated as CASSVAGMDSPLHF.

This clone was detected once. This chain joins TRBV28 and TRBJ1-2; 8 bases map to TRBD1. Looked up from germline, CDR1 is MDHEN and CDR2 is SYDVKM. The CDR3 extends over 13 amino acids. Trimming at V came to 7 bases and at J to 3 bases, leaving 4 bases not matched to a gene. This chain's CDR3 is CASNLQGDYGYTF. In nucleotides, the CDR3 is TGTGCCAGCAACCTACAGGGGGACTATGGCTACACCTTC.

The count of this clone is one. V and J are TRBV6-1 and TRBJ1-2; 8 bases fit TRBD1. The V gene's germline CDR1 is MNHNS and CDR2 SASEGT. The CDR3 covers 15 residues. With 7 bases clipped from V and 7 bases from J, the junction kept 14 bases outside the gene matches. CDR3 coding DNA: TGTGCCAGCACTTTGGACAGGGTCGTCAATTTTGGCTACACCTTC. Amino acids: CASTLDRVVNFGYTF.

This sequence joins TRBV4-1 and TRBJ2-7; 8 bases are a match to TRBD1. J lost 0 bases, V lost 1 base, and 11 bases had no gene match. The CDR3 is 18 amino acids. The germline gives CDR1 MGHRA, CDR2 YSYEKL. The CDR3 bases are TGCGCCAGCAGCCAAGCTCGGGAGTTAGGGACAGGCTCCTACGAGCAGTACTTC. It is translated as CASSQARELGTGSYEQYF.

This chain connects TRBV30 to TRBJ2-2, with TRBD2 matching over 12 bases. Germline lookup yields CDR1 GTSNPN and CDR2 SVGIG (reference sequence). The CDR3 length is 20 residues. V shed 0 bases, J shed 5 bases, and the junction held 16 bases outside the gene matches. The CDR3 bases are TGTGCCTGGAGTGTACCGGCCGGGACTAGCGGGTTTAGTTTGACCGGGGAGCTGTTTTTT. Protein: CAWSVPAGTSGFSLTGELFF.

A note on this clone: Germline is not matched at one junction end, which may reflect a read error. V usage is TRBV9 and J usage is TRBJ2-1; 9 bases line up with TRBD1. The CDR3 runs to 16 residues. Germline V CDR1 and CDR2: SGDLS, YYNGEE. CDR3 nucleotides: TGTGCCAGCAGCGTAGGGACAGGGGTTTCCTCCAATGAGCAGTTCTTC. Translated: CASSVGTGVSSNEQFF.

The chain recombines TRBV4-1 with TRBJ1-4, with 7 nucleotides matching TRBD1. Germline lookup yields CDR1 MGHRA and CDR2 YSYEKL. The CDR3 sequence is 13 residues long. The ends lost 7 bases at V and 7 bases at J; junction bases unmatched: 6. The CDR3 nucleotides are TGCGCCAGCAAACGGACAGGTGGTGAAAAACTGTTTTTT. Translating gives CASKRTGGEKLFF.